This T cell receptor (beta chain) was profiled in a study of cytomegalovirus exposure and HLA in healthy donors. With respect to this clone: Different DNA sequences within this sample yield the same CDR3.

Germline V gene sequence: CDR1 LNHDA, CDR2 SQIVND (reference sequence). Trimming removed 5 bases from V and 4 bases from J, with 11 bases in between. The CDR3 covers 13 residues. Primers for the PCR totalled 60 Vbeta and 13 Jbeta. The repertoire was sequenced with immunoSEQ multiplex PCR; TCRdb's copy has only in-frame clones and lacks some. Counted here are over 70,000 clones, roughly 66% occurring once; the ten biggest clones make up under 2.5%. Sequencing input: PBMCs. The chain employs TRBV19 and TRBJ1-2; D is ambiguous. The receptor's source is a man between 25 and 39 years old in good health and CMV-seronegative. The CDR3 coding sequence is TGTGCCAGTAGTTTCCGGGGTGGCTATGGCTACACCTTC. Its protein product is CASSFRGGYGYTF. The complete variable domain, with remaining parts taken from reference TRBV19 and TRBJ1-2, reads DGGITQSPKYLFRKEGQNVTLSCEQNLNHDAMYWYRQDPGQGLRLIYYSQIVNDFQKGDIAEGYSVSREKKESFPLTVTSAQKNPTAFYLCASSFRGGYGYTFGSGTRLTVV.